This entry features one T cell receptor (beta chain) sequence. Its specificity is unknown. The sample belongs to a study of blood T cells in healthy people across ages. Study-level results: Conclusively comparing naive with antigen-experienced cells was impossible with unsorted PBMCs. Expanded clonotype changes were possibly confounded by unknown donor CMV status.

With a J-beta primer mix and a sample-barcoded 5' primer, a second PCR ran about 7 to 11 cycles. One entry per CDR3 protein results from TCRdb running MiXCR on the 5' RACE reads. This sample yields roughly 1,500,000 distinct CDR3 sequences, of which about 43% are seen a single time; under 8% belongs to the top ten. From germline, CDR1 is MNHNS and CDR2 SASEGT. There are 14 residues in the CDR3. In each sample, at least 6.5 million PBMCs were isolated. The clonotype comes from a woman aged 18-35 years in good health. The sequenced sample consisted of blood. The chain uses TRBV6-1 and TRBJ2-7; D is possibly TRBD1 or TRBD2 (6 bases each). The J call may not be correct, given that the DNA end is closer to TRBJ2-5. The DNA of the CDR3 is TGTGCCAGCAGAGGAAGGGGGGAAGGGGAGACCCAGTACTTC. Translation: CASRGRGEGETQYF.